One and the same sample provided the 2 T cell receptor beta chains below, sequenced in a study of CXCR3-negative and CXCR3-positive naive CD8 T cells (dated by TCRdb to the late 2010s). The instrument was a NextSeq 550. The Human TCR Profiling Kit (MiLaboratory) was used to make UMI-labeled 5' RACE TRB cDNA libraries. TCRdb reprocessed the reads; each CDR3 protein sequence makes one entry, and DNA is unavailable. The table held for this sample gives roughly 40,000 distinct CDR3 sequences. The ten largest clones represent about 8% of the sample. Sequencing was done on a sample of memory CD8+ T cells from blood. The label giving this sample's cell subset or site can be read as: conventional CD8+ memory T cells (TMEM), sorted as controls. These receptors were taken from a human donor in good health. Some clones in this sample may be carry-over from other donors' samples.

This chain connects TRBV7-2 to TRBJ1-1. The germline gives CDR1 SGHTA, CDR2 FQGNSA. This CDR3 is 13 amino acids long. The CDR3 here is CASSQRGNTEAFF.

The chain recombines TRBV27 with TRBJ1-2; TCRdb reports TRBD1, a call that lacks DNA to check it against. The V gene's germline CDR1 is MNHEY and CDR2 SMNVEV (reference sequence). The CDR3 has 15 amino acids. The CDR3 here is CASSTRPGSDYGYTF.